The rows below give T cell receptor beta chains drawn from one sample of a study of blood T cell repertoires in COVID-19. Measured with immunoSEQ multiplex PCR; TCRdb has only the in-frame clones, and not every one. Seen here are around 700,000 clones, about 87% observed once, and the top ten hold about 0.26%. Input material: peripheral blood. These receptors were obtained from a woman aged 18-29 years with acute or convalescent COVID-19. The CDR3 runs from the conserved cysteine through the conserved F or W. D genes are given only for firm matches. The listing skips clone size in some rows; elsewhere it reads once, few, many or a size class.

TRBJ1-2 | TRBD1 | TRBV6-5 | few | CASTEGQGEVGYTF | TGTGCCAGCACCGAGGGACAGGGGGAGGTTGGCTACACCTTC
TRBJ2-7 | . | TRBV5-1 | . | CASSTARTITYEQYF | TGCGCCAGCAGCACGGCGCGGACAATAACCTACGAGCAGTACTTC
TRBJ1-3 | . | TRBV6-5 | . | CASLGKTLGGNTIYF | TGTGCCAGCCTCGGGAAGACTTTAGGTGGAAACACCATATATTTT
TRBJ1-1 | . | TRBV5-4 | . | CASSRGTGEAFF | TGTGCCAGCAGCCGGGGGACGGGTGAAGCTTTCTTT
TRBJ1-3 | . | TRBV19 | . | CASSRPGGVDTIYF | TGTGCCAGTAGTAGGCCCGGCGGGGTGGACACCATATATTTT
TRBJ1-4 | . | TRBV2 | . | CASSDRANEKLFF | TGTGCCAGCAGTGACAGGGCTAATGAAAAACTGTTTTTT
TRBJ2-3 | TRBD2 | TRBV7-2 | . | CASSLALAGAADTQYF | TGTGCCAGCAGCCTAGCCCTAGCGGGGGCGGCAGATACGCAGTATTTT
TRBJ2-7 | TRBD1 | TRBV6-5 | . | CASSFGAGTGDYEQYF | TGTGCCAGCAGTTTCGGAGCCGGGACAGGGGACTACGAGCAGTACTTC
TRBJ2-1 | TRBD2 | TRBV7-2 | . | CASSQLAGGLNSYNEQFF | TGTGCCAGCAGCCAACTAGCGGGGGGGCTGAACTCCTACAATGAGCAGTTCTTC
TRBJ1-2 | . | TRBV4-1 | . | CASSTGLGANYGYTF | TGCGCCAGCAGCACTGGATTAGGGGCGAACTATGGCTACACCTTC
TRBJ2-3 | . | TRBV6-5 | . | CASSYSGGSADTQYF | TGTGCCAGCAGTTACTCTGGAGGCAGCGCAGATACGCAGTATTTT
TRBJ1-2 | TRBD1 | TRBV28 | . | CASSLPRGGYTF | TGTGCCAGCAGTTTACCCAGGGGGGGCTACACCTTC
TRBJ2-4 | TRBD1 | TRBV4-1 | . | CASSHPMAGQGGGEQYF | TGCGCCAGCAGCCATCCCATGGCGGGACAGGGGGGGGGCGAACAGTACTTC
TRBJ2-2 | . | TRBV24-1 | once | CATMRRDTGELFF | TGTGCCACCATGCGGAGGGACACCGGGGAGCTGTTTTTT
TRBJ1-2 | . | TRBV6-1 | . | CASSANSGAPNYGYTF | TGTGCCAGCAGTGCCAACAGCGGGGCCCCTAACTATGGCTACACCTTC
TRBJ2-7 | TRBD2 | TRBV11-2 | . | CASSLPGLAGGWSYEQYF | TGTGCCAGCAGCTTGCCGGGACTAGCGGGGGGGTGGTCCTACGAGCAGTACTTC
TRBJ1-2 | . | TRBV2 | once | CASRETGKLYGYTF | TGTGCCAGCAGAGAAACAGGGAAACTCTATGGCTACACCTTC
TRBJ1-1 | . | TRBV9 | . | CASSVGSRVDTEAFF | TGTGCCAGCAGCGTAGGAAGCAGGGTGGACACTGAAGCTTTCTTT
TRBJ1-2 | . | TRBV7-2 | . | CASSLWAGGDYGYTF | TGTGCCAGCAGCCTTTGGGCGGGGGGTGACTATGGCTACACCTTC
TRBJ1-1 | . | TRBV6-2/TRBV6-3 | . | CASSPQEVSTEAFF | TGTGCCAGCAGTCCACAGGAAGTAAGCACTGAAGCTTTCTTT
TRBJ2-7 | TRBD1 | TRBV7-8 | . | CASRNGQADFYEQYF | TGTGCCAGCAGAAACGGACAGGCGGACTTCTACGAGCAGTACTTC
TRBJ2-4 | . | TRBV9 | . | CASSVGSGVGNIQYF | TGTGCCAGCAGCGTAGGTTCAGGGGTTGGAAACATTCAGTACTTC
TRBJ2-3 | TRBD2 | TRBV7-3 | . | CASSPFSGGVDTQYF | TGTGCCAGCAGCCCATTTAGCGGGGGTGTAGATACGCAGTATTTT
TRBJ1-6 | . | TRBV28 | . | CASSLRLNSPLHF | TGTGCCAGCAGTTTACGACTGAATTCACCCCTCCACTTT